This T cell receptor beta chain was identified during a study of post-analysis software for immune sequencing data. In the study overall: In terms of disease course, relapsing-remitting, secondary progressive and progressive-relapsing multiple sclerosis were included. Study-wide findings and caveats: Among roughly 5 TRBV segments more frequent in patients than controls were TRBV5-6, TRBV5-1 and TRBV20-1.

Trimming left V 2 bases short and J 6 bases short, with 16 bases between. This CDR3 region has 15 residues. Each TCR beta cDNA library carried unique molecular identifiers. TCRdb fed the PCR reads into MiXCR, producing one record per CDR3 protein. Here the sample spans about 540,000 distinct CDR3 sequences, 30% to 40% being singletons. In the case of this clonotype: The target antigen is unknown.

The sample taken for sequencing was blood. The rearrangement uses TRBV12-3 or TRBV12-4 and TRBJ1-1, with a tentative D call TRBD1 (5 bases). The TCR comes from a girl aged 2-17 years with multiple sclerosis. The CDR3 DNA is TGTGCCAGCAGTTTATCCGGGACCGGGGGTGCTGAAGCTTTCTTT. Protein product: CASSLSGTGGAEAFF.